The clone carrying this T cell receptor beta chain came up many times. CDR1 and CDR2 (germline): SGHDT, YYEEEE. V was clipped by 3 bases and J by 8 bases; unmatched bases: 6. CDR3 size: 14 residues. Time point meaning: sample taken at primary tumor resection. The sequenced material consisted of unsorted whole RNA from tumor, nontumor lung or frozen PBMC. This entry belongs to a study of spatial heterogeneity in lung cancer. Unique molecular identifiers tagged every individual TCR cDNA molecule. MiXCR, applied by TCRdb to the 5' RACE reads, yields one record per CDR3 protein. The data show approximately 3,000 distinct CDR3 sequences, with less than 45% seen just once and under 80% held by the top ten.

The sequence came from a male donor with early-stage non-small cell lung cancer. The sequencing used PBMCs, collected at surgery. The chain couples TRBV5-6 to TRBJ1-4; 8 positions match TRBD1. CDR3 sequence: CASSYGQGHEKLFF. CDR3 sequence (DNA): TGTGCCAGCAGCTATGGACAGGGCCACGAAAAACTGTTTTTT.